This T cell receptor (beta chain) stems from a study of CD8 T cells in ankylosing spondylitis. Worth noting for this clonotype: Its antigen remains unknown.

Points from the study as a whole: Among TCR beta sequences, a motif of roughly 8 highly homologous variants appeared characteristic of ankylosing spondylitis blood. Earlier authors reported some of these motif variants in reactive arthritis synovial fluid and blood.

In TCRdb, the 5' RACE reads were re-called with MiXCR into one record per CDR3 protein. The sample has 750,000 to 850,000 distinct CDR3 sequences; about 11% are singletons. Trimming took 3 bases from V and 3 from J, leaving 9 bases between them. Germline values: CDR1 DFQATT, CDR2 SNEGSKA (reference sequence). CDR3 length equals 12 residues. Sequences were obtained from blood, either unsorted or a sorted T cell fraction (not recorded which). The gene calls are TRBV20-1 and TRBJ2-7; D unresolved. This TCR derives from a male donor with ankylosing spondylitis. The CDR3 here is CSARTRNYEQYF. Here the CDR3 DNA reads TGCAGTGCTAGGACGAGAAACTACGAGCAGTACTTC.